These T cell receptor beta chains were read from a single sample in a study of early T cells in non-severe SARS-CoV-2 infection. From the 5' RACE reads, TCRdb called clonotypes with MiXCR, one entry per CDR3 protein. The sample carries tens of thousands of distinct CDR3 sequences, 11% recorded once. Specimen: whole blood, collected at baseline. Receptor source: an adult who was a healthcare worker with PCR-confirmed SARS-CoV-2 infection or an uninfected control (not recorded which). CDR3s include the opening cysteine and the closing phenylalanine or tryptophan. The D gene is left open where the match is weak. Not all rows give a size; the values are once, few, many and, for expanded clones, a class.

d_gene,j_gene,v_gene,abundance,CDR3aa,CDR3nt
TRBD2,TRBJ2-1,TRBV9,-,CASSPGLAGYYNEQFF,TGTGCCAGCAGCCCGGGACTAGCGGGGTATTACAATGAGCAGTTCTTC
-,TRBJ2-2,TRBV29-1,few,CSVGNTGELFF,TGCAGCGTTGGCAACACCGGGGAGCTGTTTTTT
TRBD1,TRBJ2-2,TRBV7-2,few,CASSLVWAGGDNTGELFF,TGTGCCAGCAGCTTAGTGTGGGCAGGGGGAGATAACACCGGGGAGCTGTTTTTT
TRBD2,TRBJ2-2,TRBV29-1,few,CSVATSGGGELFF,TGCAGCGTTGCGACTAGCGGCGGCGGGGAGCTGTTTTTT
-,TRBJ2-4,TRBV4-2,many,CASSQGRDIQNIQYF,TGTGCCAGCAGCCAAGGCCGGGACATTCAAAACATTCAGTACTTC
-,TRBJ2-7,TRBV20-1,few,CSALARASVGEQYF,TGCAGTGCCTTAGCTAGGGCCAGTGTAGGGGAGCAGTACTTC
-,TRBJ2-5,TRBV29-1,few,CSTAGHFQETQYF,TGCAGCACTGCGGGACATTTCCAAGAGACCCAGTACTTC
-,TRBJ1-1,TRBV6-2/TRBV6-3,few,CASSSQGWVNTEAFF,TGTGCCAGCAGTTCCCAGGGGTGGGTCAACACTGAAGCTTTCTTT
TRBD2,TRBJ2-2,TRBV11-2,-,CASSPYTSGDRELFF,TGTGCCAGCAGCCCTTATACTAGCGGGGATAGGGAGCTGTTTTTT
-,TRBJ2-1,TRBV10-3,few,CAISESWDEDEQFF,TGTGCCATCAGTGAGTCTTGGGATGAGGATGAGCAGTTCTTC
-,TRBJ2-2,TRBV20-1,many,CSARQNANTGELFF,TGCAGTGCTAGACAGAACGCGAACACCGGGGAGCTGTTTTTT
-,TRBJ2-1,TRBV14,many,CASSQVRDHPGNEQFF,TGTGCCAGCAGTCAAGTAAGGGATCATCCGGGGAATGAGCAGTTCTTC
-,TRBJ2-7,TRBV29-1,few,CSVTEGLIVGEQYF,TGCAGCGTAACCGAGGGGCTGATCGTAGGCGAGCAGTACTTC
TRBD1,TRBJ1-3,TRBV6-5,-,CASIGTGPNTIYF,TGTGCCAGCATCGGGACAGGGCCAAACACCATATATTTT
-,TRBJ2-3,TRBV2,few,CASSDQGYTQYF,TGTGCCAGCAGTGACCAAGGGTATACGCAGTATTTT
-,TRBJ2-1,TRBV14,few,CASSRVLGDEQFF,TGTGCCAGCAGCCGGGTACTCGGGGATGAGCAGTTCTTC
-,TRBJ1-6,TRBV28,many,CASHGEVGSPLHF,TGTGCCAGCCACGGGGAGGTAGGATCACCCCTCCACTTT
-,TRBJ1-4,TRBV3-1,few,CASSPRGTSLINEKLFF,TGTGCCAGCAGCCCCCGCGGGACATCTCTCATTAATGAAAAACTGTTTTTT
-,TRBJ2-1,TRBV20-1,few,CSASWNNEQFF,TGCAGTGCTAGTTGGAACAATGAGCAGTTCTTC
-,TRBJ2-1,TRBV7-8,few,CASSGGAYNEQFF,TGTGCCAGCAGCGGGGGGGCTTACAATGAGCAGTTCTTC
-,TRBJ1-1,TRBV5-1,-,CASSLSRGATEAFF,TGCGCCAGCAGCTTGAGTAGGGGGGCCACTGAAGCTTTCTTT
TRBD1,TRBJ1-6,TRBV10-3,few,CAIGQGDLNSPLHF,TGTGCCATCGGACAGGGCGATCTTAATTCACCCCTCCACTTT
TRBD1,TRBJ1-6,TRBV5-1,-,CASSLEGTGVFPLHF,TGCGCCAGCAGCTTGGAGGGGACAGGGGTATTTCCCCTCCACTTT
-,TRBJ2-1,TRBV5-1,few,CASSLLQGTTYNEQFF,TGCGCCAGCAGCTTGCTTCAGGGAACGACCTACAATGAGCAGTTCTTC
TRBD1,TRBJ2-1,TRBV29-1,few,CSVVPGGNEQFF,TGCAGCGTTGTTCCAGGGGGCAATGAGCAGTTCTTC
-,TRBJ1-2,TRBV11-2,few,CASSLSTHGYTF,TGTGCCAGCAGCTTATCGACCCATGGCTACACCTTC
TRBD2,TRBJ2-3,TRBV7-8,many,CASSLGDLAGGSYTQYF,TGTGCCAGCAGCTTAGGAGATCTAGCGGGGGGTTCATATACGCAGTATTTT
-,TRBJ1-1,TRBV12-5,few,CASGHNTEAFF,TGTGCTAGTGGACACAACACTGAAGCTTTCTTT
-,TRBJ2-3,TRBV7-8,few,CASSRGRRSLFTDTQYF,TGTGCCAGCAGCCGTGGACGGCGGTCATTGTTCACAGATACGCAGTATTTT
-,TRBJ1-2,TRBV10-2,many,CASSETGGRSGYTF,TGCGCCAGCAGTGAGACGGGGGGCCGGAGCGGCTACACCTTC
-,TRBJ2-2,TRBV28,-,CASRGGNTGELFF,TGTGCCAGCAGAGGGGGGAACACCGGGGAGCTGTTTTTT
TRBD1,TRBJ1-4,TRBV6-5,-,CASRDRGEKLFF,TGTGCCAGCAGAGACAGGGGCGAAAAACTGTTTTTT
TRBD2,TRBJ2-1,TRBV10-3,few,CAASGGPETYNEQFF,TGTGCCGCCAGCGGGGGGCCCGAAACCTACAATGAGCAGTTCTTC
-,TRBJ1-6,TRBV18,-,CASSLLPGSYNSPLHF,TGTGCCAGCTCACTACTACCGGGATCGTATAATTCACCCCTCCACTTT
-,TRBJ1-1,TRBV18,-,CASSRSGVTEAFF,TGTGCCAGCTCACGGTCAGGGGTCACTGAAGCTTTCTTT
TRBD2,TRBJ2-3,TRBV19,-,CASSPLALTDTQYF,TGTGCCAGTAGCCCACTAGCGCTCACAGATACGCAGTATTTT
-,TRBJ1-1,TRBV29-1,many,CSVEPGGAEAFF,TGCAGCGTTGAACCGGGGGGAGCTGAAGCTTTCTTT
TRBD2,TRBJ2-5,TRBV5-6,-,CASSLWGTSGVQETQYF,TGTGCCAGCAGTTTGTGGGGTACTAGCGGTGTCCAAGAGACCCAGTACTTC
TRBD1,TRBJ2-7,TRBV18,few,CASSPSRTGDNEQYF,TGTGCCAGCTCACCTAGCCGGACAGGGGACAACGAGCAGTACTTC
-,TRBJ2-7,TRBV20-1,-,CSARDSAYEQYF,TGCAGTGCTAGAGACAGCGCCTACGAGCAGTACTTC
TRBD1,TRBJ2-3,TRBV19,few,CASRGTGSDTQYF,TGTGCCAGCAGGGGGACAGGATCAGATACGCAGTATTTT
TRBD1,TRBJ2-1,TRBV20-1,-,CSARDLQGAQFNEQFF,TGCAGTGCTAGAGATCTACAGGGGGCGCAATTCAATGAGCAGTTCTTC
TRBD1,TRBJ2-1,TRBV27,many,CASSVGQGYGVAGEQFF,TGTGCCAGCAGTGTCGGACAGGGGTACGGGGTTGCAGGTGAGCAGTTCTTC
-,TRBJ2-3,TRBV29-1,few,CSVASGVTDTQYF,TGCAGCGTGGCTTCGGGGGTTACAGATACGCAGTATTTT
-,TRBJ2-1,TRBV5-6,few,CASSLFENEQFF,TGTGCCAGCAGCTTGTTTGAGAATGAGCAGTTCTTC
-,TRBJ1-2,TRBV5-1,many,CASSLAPQGTSNYGYTF,TGCGCCAGCAGCTTGGCCCCACAAGGGACATCTAACTATGGCTACACCTTC
-,TRBJ2-5,TRBV10-1,-,CASKGTGTQYF,TGCGCCAGCAAGGGGACGGGGACCCAGTACTTC
TRBD2,TRBJ2-3,TRBV20-1,few,CSARNIAGEVDTQYF,TGCAGTGCTAGAAACATAGCGGGGGAGGTAGATACGCAGTATTTT
-,TRBJ1-2,TRBV3-1,many,CASSQESKGLYGYTF,TGTGCCAGCAGCCAAGAGTCGAAGGGACTTTATGGCTACACCTTC